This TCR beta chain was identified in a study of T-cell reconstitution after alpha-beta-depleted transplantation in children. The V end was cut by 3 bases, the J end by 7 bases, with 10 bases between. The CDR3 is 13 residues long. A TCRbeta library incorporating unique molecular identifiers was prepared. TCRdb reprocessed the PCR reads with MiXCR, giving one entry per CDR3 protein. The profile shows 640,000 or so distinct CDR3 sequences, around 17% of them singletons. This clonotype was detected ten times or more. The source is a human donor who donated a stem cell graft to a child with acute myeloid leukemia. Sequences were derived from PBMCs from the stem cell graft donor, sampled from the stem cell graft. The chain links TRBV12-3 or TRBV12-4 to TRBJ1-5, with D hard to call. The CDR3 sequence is CASSFQPNQPQHF. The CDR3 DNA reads TGTGCCAGCAGTTTTCAGCCAAACCAGCCCCAGCATTTT.